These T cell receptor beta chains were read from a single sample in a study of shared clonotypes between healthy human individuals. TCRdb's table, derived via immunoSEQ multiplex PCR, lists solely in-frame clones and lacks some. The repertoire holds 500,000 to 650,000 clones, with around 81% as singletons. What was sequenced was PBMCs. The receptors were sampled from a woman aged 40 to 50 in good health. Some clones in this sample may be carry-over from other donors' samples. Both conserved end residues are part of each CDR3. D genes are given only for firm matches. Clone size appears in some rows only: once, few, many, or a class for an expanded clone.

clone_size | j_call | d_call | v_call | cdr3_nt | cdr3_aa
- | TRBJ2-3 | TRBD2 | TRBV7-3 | TGTGCCAGCAGCTTAACGGGACTAGCGGGAGGTGCAGATACGCAGTATTTT | CASSLTGLAGGADTQYF
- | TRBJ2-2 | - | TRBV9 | TGTGCCAGCAGCGAAGGGGGACACTCCACCGGGGAGCTGTTTTTT | CASSEGGHSTGELFF
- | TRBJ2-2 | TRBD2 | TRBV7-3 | TGTGCCAGCAGCATCATAGCGGGAGGAACCGGGGAGCTGTTTTTT | CASSIIAGGTGELFF
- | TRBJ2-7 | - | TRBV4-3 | TGCGCCGGCAGCCAAAACACAGGCGGGCTCTACGAGCAGTACTTC | CAGSQNTGGLYEQYF
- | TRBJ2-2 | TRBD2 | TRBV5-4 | TGTGCCAGCAGCTTGGACCCACTAGCGGGGAACACCGGGGAGCTGTTTTTT | CASSLDPLAGNTGELFF
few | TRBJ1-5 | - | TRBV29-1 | TGCAGCGTTCAAGGTCATGGCAATCAGCCCCAGCATTTT | CSVQGHGNQPQHF
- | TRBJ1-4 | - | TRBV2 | TGTGCCAGCAGTGAATTTGAGGGTGTCGAAAAACTGTTTTTT | CASSEFEGVEKLFF
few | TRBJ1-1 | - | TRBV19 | TGTGCCAGTGGGGGGAACACTGAAGCTTTCTTT | CASGGNTEAFF
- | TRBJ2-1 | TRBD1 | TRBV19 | TGTGCCAGTTATGGGACAGGCCGATACAATGAGCAGTTCTTC | CASYGTGRYNEQFF
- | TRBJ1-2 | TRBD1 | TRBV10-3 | TGTGCCATCACCCCCCGGGACAGTAACTATGGCTACACCTTC | CAITPRDSNYGYTF
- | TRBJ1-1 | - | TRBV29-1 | TGCAGCGTTGAAGGGAGACTGGCGAACACTGAAGCTTTCTTT | CSVEGRLANTEAFF
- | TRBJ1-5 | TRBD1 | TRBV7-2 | TGTGCCAGCAGCGCAGGGGGCGAGGGCAATCAGCCCCAGCATTTT | CASSAGGEGNQPQHF
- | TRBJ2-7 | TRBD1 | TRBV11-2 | TGTGCCAGCAGCTTAGTCGTGGGGACAGGGATGCACGAGCAGTACTTC | CASSLVVGTGMHEQYF
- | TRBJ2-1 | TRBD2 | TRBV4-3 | TGCGCCAGCAGCCGGCTAGCGGGCCAGAGCTCCTACAATGAGCAGTTCTTC | CASSRLAGQSSYNEQFF
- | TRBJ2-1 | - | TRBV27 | TGTGCCAGCAGTTTTTTTGCTAGCCCCGAGGGTGAGCAGTTCTTC | CASSFFASPEGEQFF
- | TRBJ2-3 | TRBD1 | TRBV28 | TGTGCCAGCAGTTCACCTCAGGGGGCAGATACGCAGTATTTT | CASSSPQGADTQYF
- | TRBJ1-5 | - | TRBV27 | TGTGCCAGCAGTTTATCGCAGGGGAATCAGCCCCAGCATTTT | CASSLSQGNQPQHF
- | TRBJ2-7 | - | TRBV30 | TGTGCCTGGAGAGGTAGGGGAATCTACGAGCAGTACTTC | CAWRGRGIYEQYF
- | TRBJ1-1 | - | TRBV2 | TGTGCCAGCAGTCCCGGCCAAGGAGCTTTCTTT | CASSPGQGAFF
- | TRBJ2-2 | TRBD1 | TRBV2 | TGTGCCAGCGCCCTCCAGGGGGCCACCGGGGAGCTGTTTTTT | CASALQGATGELFF
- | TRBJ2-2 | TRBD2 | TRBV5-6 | TGTGCCAGCAGCTTGGCGGGAGGGCCGGCCACCGGGGAGCTGTTTTTT | CASSLAGGPATGELFF
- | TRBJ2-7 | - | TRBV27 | TGTGCCAGCAGTCCACGGACAGAATCCTACGAGCAGTACTTC | CASSPRTESYEQYF
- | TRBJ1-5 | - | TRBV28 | TGTGCCAGCACCAGTCGGGGGAGGGATCAGCCCCAGCATTTT | CASTSRGRDQPQHF
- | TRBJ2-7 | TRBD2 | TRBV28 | TGTGCCAGCAGCCCACCGGGACTAGCGGGAGAGCAGTACTTC | CASSPPGLAGEQYF
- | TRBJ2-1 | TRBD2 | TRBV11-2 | TGTGCCAGCAGAAGTGGGACTAGCAATGAGCAGTTCTTC | CASRSGTSNEQFF
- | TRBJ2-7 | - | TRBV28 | TGTGCCAGCAGTCCATGGGGGCTAGGCGGCGCGCAGTACTTC | CASSPWGLGGAQYF
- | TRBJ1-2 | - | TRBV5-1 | TGCGCCAGCAGCTGGGATCCGGACAGCGCATCTGGCTACACCTTC | CASSWDPDSASGYTF
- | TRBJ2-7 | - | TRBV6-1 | TGTGCCACCAGTAGCCCGGGAACCTACGAGCAGTACTTC | CATSSPGTYEQYF
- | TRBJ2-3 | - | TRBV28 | TGTGCCAGCAGTTTTGAGGGGGGACCCACAGATACGCAGTATTTT | CASSFEGGPTDTQYF
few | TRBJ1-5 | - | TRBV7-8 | TGTGCCAGCAGCTTATCTGTCAATCAGCCCCAGCATTTT | CASSLSVNQPQHF
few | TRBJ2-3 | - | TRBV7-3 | TGTGCCAGCAGCTTAACAGGTCGGGACTTTTCCACAGATACGCAGTATTTT | CASSLTGRDFSTDTQYF
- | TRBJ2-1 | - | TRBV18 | TGTGCCAGCTCACCAGGCAAATACAATGAGCAGTTCTTC | CASSPGKYNEQFF
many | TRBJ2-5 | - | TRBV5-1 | TGCGCCAGCAGCTTGGACCTCCAGATACAAGAGACCCAGTACTTC | CASSLDLQIQETQYF
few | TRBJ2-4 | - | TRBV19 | TGTGCCAGTAATCAGGGGCGGGAATACATTCAGTACTTC | CASNQGREYIQYF
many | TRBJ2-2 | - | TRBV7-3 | TGTGCCAGCAGCTTAGGGCTTAACACCGGGGAGCTGTTTTTT | CASSLGLNTGELFF
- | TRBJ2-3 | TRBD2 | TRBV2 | TGTGCCAGCAGTCCTACTAGCGGGAGCCCGGCAGATACGCAGTATTTT | CASSPTSGSPADTQYF
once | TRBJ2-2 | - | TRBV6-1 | TGTGCCAGCCGGGGGACGAACACCGGGGAGCTGTTTTTT | CASRGTNTGELFF
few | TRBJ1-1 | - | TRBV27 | TGTGCCAGCAGTTTAAGACAGAACACTGAAGCTTTCTTT | CASSLRQNTEAFF
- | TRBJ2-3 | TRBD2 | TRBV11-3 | TGTGCCAGCAGCCCCGGGGGGGGCACAGATACGCAGTATTTT | CASSPGGGTDTQYF
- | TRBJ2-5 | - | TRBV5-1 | TGCGCCAGCAGCCTCTCTGGATTCGGAGAGACCCAGTACTTC | CASSLSGFGETQYF
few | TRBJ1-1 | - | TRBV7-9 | TGTGCCAGCAGCTTCGGGTCCAGGGCGCCAAGAAGGACTGAAGCTTTCTTT | CASSFGSRAPRRTEAFF
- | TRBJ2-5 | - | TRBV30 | TGTGCCTGGAGTGGGGGGGTGGAGCAGTACTTC | CAWSGGVEQYF
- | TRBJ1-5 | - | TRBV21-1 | TGTGCCAGCAGCACCTACGGGACAGGGGGCAATCAGCCCCAGCATTTT | CASSTYGTGGNQPQHF
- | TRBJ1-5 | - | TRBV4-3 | TGCGCCAGCAGCCAACCCCTCGGGGTCCTACAGGGTTATAATCAGCCCCAGCATTTT | CASSQPLGVLQGYNQPQHF
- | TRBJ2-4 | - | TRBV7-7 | TGTGCTAGCAGCTTAGTAGGTATGTGTAGCTTAGCCAAAAACATTCAGTACTTC | CASSLVGMCSLAKNIQYF
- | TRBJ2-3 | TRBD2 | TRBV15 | TGTGCCACCAGCAGAGGGACTAGCGGAACAGATACGCAGTATTTT | CATSRGTSGTDTQYF
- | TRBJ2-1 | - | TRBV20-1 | TGCAGTGCTAGGACACGGCATGAGCAGTTCTTC | CSARTRHEQFF
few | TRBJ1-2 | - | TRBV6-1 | TGTGCCATCAGTGAGTCCGGACCGGCGTATGGCTACACCTTC | CAISESGPAYGYTF
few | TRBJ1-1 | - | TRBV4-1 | TGCGCCAGCAGCCGTATGATGAACACTGAAGCTTTCTTT | CASSRMMNTEAFF
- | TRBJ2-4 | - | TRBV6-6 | - | CASSSSGRGIQYF
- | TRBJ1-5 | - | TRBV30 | TGTGCCTGGAGCGGTAGCAGTTTAGCGCCCCAGCATTTT | CAWSGSSLAPQHF
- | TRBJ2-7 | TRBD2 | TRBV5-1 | TGCGCCAGCAGCTTGTCCGTGAGGACTAGCGGAATTGAGCAGTACTTC | CASSLSVRTSGIEQYF
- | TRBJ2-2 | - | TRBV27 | TGTGCCAGCAGTTTCAGGACGAACACCGGGGAGCTGTTTTTT | CASSFRTNTGELFF
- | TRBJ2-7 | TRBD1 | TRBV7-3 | TGTGCCAGCAGCCCCGGGACAGGGGAATTAGAGCAGTACTTC | CASSPGTGELEQYF
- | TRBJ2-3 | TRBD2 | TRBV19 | TGTGCCAGTAAACCGGGACTAGACTTAGATACGCAGTATTTT | CASKPGLDLDTQYF
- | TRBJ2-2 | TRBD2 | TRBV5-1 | TGCGCCAGCAGCTTATTACTAGCGGTTAACACCGGGGAGCTGTTTTTT | CASSLLLAVNTGELFF
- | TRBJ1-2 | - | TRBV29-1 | TGCAGCGTTGCGGGCGGGGATATGGGCTATGGCTACACCTTC | CSVAGGDMGYGYTF
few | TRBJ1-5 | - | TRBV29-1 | TGCAGCGTTGAAACGGACCGACGGTCCCAGCATTTT | CSVETDRRSQHF
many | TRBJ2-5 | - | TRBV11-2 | TGTGCCAGCAGCCCCACGGGACCTCAAGAGACCCAGTACTTC | CASSPTGPQETQYF
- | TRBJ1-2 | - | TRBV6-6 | TGTGCCAGCAGTTACTCGAGAGGGTTGGGCTACACCTTC | CASSYSRGLGYTF